The 18 T cell receptor beta chains in this list originate from one sample, sequenced in a study of blood T cell repertoires in COVID-19. Data came from immunoSEQ multiplex PCR; TCRdb stores just in-frame clones and leaves some out. The sample shows about 50,000 clones, 85% to 90% of them seen only once. The sequenced sample was peripheral blood. The receptors stem from a human donor in a cohort sampled during active COVID-19.

The rearrangement joins TRBV2 to TRBJ1-4, with 7 bases identical to TRBD1. The V gene end was trimmed by 6 bases and the J gene end by 5 bases; junction bases not matched to a gene: 6. Germline-derived CDR1 and CDR2 are SNHLY and FYNNEI. CDR3 length: 14 residues. CDR3 residues: CASRGGQPNEKLFF. CDR3 sequence (DNA): TGTGCCAGCAGGGGGGGACAGCCGAATGAAAAACTGTTTTTT.

The J gene is TRBJ1-6, the V gene TRBV19; TRBD1 matches at 7 bases. CDR3 size: 14 residues. The junction had 6 bases not matched to a gene; V was cut back by 7 bases and J by 6 bases. From germline, CDR1 is LNHDA and CDR2 SQIVND (reference sequence). CDR3 sequence: CASTKDRSNSPLHF. CDR3 DNA: TGTGCCAGTACCAAGGACAGGAGTAATTCACCCCTCCACTTT.

The chain links TRBV19 to TRBJ2-3; 7 bases line up with TRBD1. This CDR3 region has 17 residues. Germline-derived CDR1 and CDR2 are LNHDA and SQIVND (reference sequence). Germline trimming cut 4 bases from V and 3 bases from J; bases unmatched to any gene: 13. The CDR3 loop reads CASSTINRGMSTDTQYF. CDR3 in DNA: TGTGCCAGTAGTACTATAAACAGGGGAATGTCAACAGATACGCAGTATTTT.

The V gene is TRBV25-1, the J gene TRBJ1-3; D not resolved. Germline CDR1 MGHDK, CDR2 SYGVNS. V lost 5 bases, J lost 4 bases, and 6 bases lay in between. CDR3 size: 12 residues. The chain's CDR3 is CASSLTGNTIYF. The CDR3 DNA reads TGTGCCAGCAGTCTGACAGGAAACACCATATATTTT. The whole variable domain, remainder taken from reference TRBV25-1 and TRBJ1-3, is EADIYQTPRYLVIGTGKKITLECSQTMGHDKMYWYQQDPGMELHLIHYSYGVNSTEKGDLSSESTVSRIRTEHFPLTLESARPSHTSQYLCASSLTGNTIYFGEGSWLTVV.

The chain links TRBV20-1 to TRBJ2-3; 12 bases agree with TRBD2. With V trimmed by 3 bases and J by 6 bases, 4 bases remained unmatched. CDR1 is DFQATT and CDR2 is SNEGSKA in the germline V gene (reference sequence). The CDR3 consists of 14 residues. As DNA, the CDR3 is TGCAGTGCTAGTTCGACTAGCGGGAGCGATACGCAGTATTTT. Amino acid sequence: CSASSTSGSDTQYF.

The chain is built from TRBV5-1 and TRBJ2-5, with D possibly TRBD2 on 5 matching bases. CDR3 size: 15 residues. CDR1 SGHRS and CDR2 YFSETQ come from the germline V gene. Trimming left V 0 bases short and J 4 bases short, with 13 bases between. The CDR3 sequence: CASSLGAPEGETQYF. The CDR3, as DNA: TGCGCCAGCAGCTTGGGAGCGCCTGAGGGAGAGACCCAGTACTTC.

The chain is built from TRBV7-2 and TRBJ1-5, with D possibly being TRBD1 (6 bases). The CDR3 has 16 residues. Trimming stripped 6 bases from V and 3 bases from J, with 18 bases between. CDR1 and CDR2 from the germline V gene are SGHTA and FQGNSA. This chain's CDR3 is CASSAGGPFNNQPQHF. Written as DNA, the CDR3 is TGTGCCAGCAGTGCCGGGGGGCCCTTCAACAATCAGCCCCAGCATTTT.

J is TRBJ1-1 and V is TRBV6-6; unclear D gene. This CDR3 is built from 13 residues. Trimming removed 6 bases at V and 4 bases at J, with 12 bases between. From germline, CDR1 is MNHNY and CDR2 SVGAGI (reference sequence). The DNA of the CDR3 is TGTGCCAGCAGCCCCCCTCAGGCCACTGAAGCTTTCTTT. Translation gives CASSPPQATEAFF.

The chain couples TRBV11-2 to TRBJ1-6; 9 positions agree with TRBD1. The J segment lost 8 bases and the V segment lost 5 bases, leaving 7 bases of the junction unmatched. Germline V gene data show CDR1 as SGHAT and CDR2 as FQNNGV. The CDR3 contains 15 residues. In DNA, the CDR3 is TGTGCCAGCAGCCGAGGACAGGGGTTTGATTCACCCCTCCACTTT. Its translation is CASSRGQGFDSPLHF.

The chain couples TRBV29-1 to TRBJ2-3, with TRBD1 matching 7 bases. Germline CDR1 and CDR2: SQVTM and ANQGSEA. V shed 3 bases and J 4 bases; nucleotides not matched to a gene: 7. The CDR3 extends over 14 amino acids. CDR3 sequence reads: CSVETGWAADTQYF. For the CDR3, the DNA is TGCAGCGTTGAGACAGGGTGGGCGGCAGATACGCAGTATTTT.

This sequence joins TRBV9 and TRBJ1-3; D call uncertain. Looked up from germline, CDR1 is SGDLS and CDR2 is YYNGEE. The CDR3 loop spans 13 amino acids. The V gene lost 4 bases and the J gene lost 4 bases, with 9 bases spanning the gap. CDR3 sequence: CASSNTQGNTIYF. The DNA for the CDR3 is TGTGCCAGCAGCAATACGCAGGGAAACACCATATATTTT.

This chain joins TRBV5-1 and TRBJ2-3, with 7 bases fitting TRBD2. The CDR3 runs 16 residues. V shed 4 bases and J 6 bases; nucleotides not matched to a gene: 14. Germline V gives CDR1 SGHRS, CDR2 YFSETQ. The CDR3 region is CASSPAGGRGVDTQYF. The DNA of the CDR3 is TGCGCCAGCAGCCCAGCCGGGGGTCGGGGGGTTGATACGCAGTATTTT.

This rearrangement joins TRBV7-2 to TRBJ2-2, with 10 nucleotides matching TRBD1. This CDR3 is 16 amino acids long. V trimming: 2 bases; J trimming: 7 bases; junction bases outside the gene matches: 7. The germline CDR1 and CDR2 sequences are SGHTA and FQGNSA. The CDR3 reads CASSLRTGGRHGELFF. CDR3 sequence (DNA): TGTGCCAGCAGCTTACGGACAGGGGGACGACACGGGGAGCTGTTTTTT.

The chain carries TRBV7-2 and TRBJ1-3; the D is unclear. The germline V gene has CDR1 SGHTA and CDR2 FQGNSA. Trimming removed 2 bases from V and 0 bases from J, with 14 bases in between. The CDR3 consists of 17 residues. The CDR3 sequence is CASSLLAITNSGNTIYF. The CDR3 coding sequence is TGTGCCAGCAGCTTATTAGCCATTACTAACTCTGGAAACACCATATATTTT. The full variable domain, completed using reference TRBV7-2 and TRBJ1-3, is GAGVSQSPSNKVTEKGKDVELRCDPISGHTALYWYRQSLGQGLEFLIYFQGNSAPDKSGLPSDRFSAERTGGSVSTLTIQRTQQEDSAVYLCASSLLAITNSGNTIYFGEGSWLTVV.

This sequence joins TRBV12-3 or TRBV12-4 and TRBJ2-3, with TRBD1 as a possible D gene (5 bases). The germline V and J ends were trimmed by 8 bases and 2 bases, with 11 bases remaining between them. This CDR3 is built from 13 residues. The CDR3 reads CASLTGITDTQYF. The CDR3 bases are TGTGCCAGCCTTACAGGTATCACAGATACGCAGTATTTT.

The rearrangement uses TRBV7-9 and TRBJ1-4, with unresolved D. This CDR3 has 15 amino acids. Trimming stripped 5 bases from V and 0 bases from J, with 10 bases between. Per germline, CDR1 SEHNR and CDR2 FQNEAQ (reference sequence). Here the CDR3 reads CASSPLSATNEKLFF. CDR3 nucleotides: TGTGCCAGCAGCCCACTGAGCGCAACTAATGAAAAACTGTTTTTT.

This clone was seen once. This rearrangement joins TRBV5-4 to TRBJ1-1, with 8 bases that match TRBD1. Germline-derived CDR1 and CDR2 are SGHNT and YYREEE (reference sequence). This CDR3 is 13 amino acids long. The V and J ends lost 2 bases and 8 bases, in that order; junction bases with no gene match: 5. The CDR3 protein is CASSFSGGREAFF. The CDR3, as DNA: TGTGCCAGCAGCTTTTCAGGGGGCCGGGAAGCTTTCTTT.

This sequence joins TRBV3-1 (or the pseudogene TRBV3-2) and TRBJ1-2; 8 nucleotides agree with TRBD1. V shed 4 bases and J 7 bases; nucleotides not matched to a gene: 14. This CDR3 region has 16 residues. CDR1 and CDR2 (germline): LGHDT, YNNKEL (reference sequence). The CDR3 DNA is TGTGCCAGCAGCCCCTTGTCAGGGGGCGGGTTTGGTGGCTACACCTTC. It codes for CASSPLSGGGFGGYTF.